This T cell receptor beta chain was observed in a study of CD8 T cells in ankylosing spondylitis. With molecular barcodes, quantitative 5'-RACE was used to make the TCR beta libraries. TCRdb reprocessed the 5' RACE reads with MiXCR, giving one entry per CDR3 protein. The table includes roughly 450,000 distinct CDR3 sequences, roughly a quarter detected once. The CDR3 length is 16 residues. Germline V gene data show CDR1 as SGHRS and CDR2 as YFSETQ. The V segment lost 3 bases and the J segment 2 bases; nucleotides outside the gene matches: 8. Whole-study results and caveats: Several highly homologous variants formed a TCR beta motif that appeared characteristic of ankylosing spondylitis blood. Disease-associated clones were reportedly significantly overrepresented in matched ankylosing spondylitis synovial fluid.

This clonotype occurred many times. What it recognizes is unknown. This clonotype was obtained from a male donor with ankylosing spondylitis. Sequenced: blood, either unsorted or a sorted T cell fraction (not recorded which). V and J are TRBV5-1 and TRBJ2-7, with 10 bases identical to TRBD1. CDR3 nucleotide sequence: TGCGCCAGCAGCTGGACAGGGGGGCTTACTACCTACGAGCAGTACTTC. Encoded protein: CASSWTGGLTTYEQYF.